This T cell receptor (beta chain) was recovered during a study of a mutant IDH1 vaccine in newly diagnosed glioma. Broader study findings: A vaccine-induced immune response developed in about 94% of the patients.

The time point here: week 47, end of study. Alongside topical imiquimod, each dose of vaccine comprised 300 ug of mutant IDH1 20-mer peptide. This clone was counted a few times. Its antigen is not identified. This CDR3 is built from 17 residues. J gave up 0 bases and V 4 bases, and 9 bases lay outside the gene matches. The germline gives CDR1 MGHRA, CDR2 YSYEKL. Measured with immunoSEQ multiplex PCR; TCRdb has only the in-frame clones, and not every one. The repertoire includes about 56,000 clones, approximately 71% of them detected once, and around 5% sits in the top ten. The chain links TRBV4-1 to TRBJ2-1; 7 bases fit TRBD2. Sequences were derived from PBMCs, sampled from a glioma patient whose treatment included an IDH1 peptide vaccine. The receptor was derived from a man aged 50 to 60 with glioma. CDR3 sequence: CASSRGGLVISYNEQFF. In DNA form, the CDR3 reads TGCGCCAGCAGCCGGGGTGGACTAGTGATCTCCTACAATGAGCAGTTCTTC.